This entry describes one T cell receptor beta chain. The data stem from a study of CD8 T cells in Susac syndrome. Sequencing of TCR beta was undertaken in CD8+ and CD4+ T cells derived from blood. The patients who served as multiple sclerosis controls were treatment-naive and had stable or active relapsing-remitting disease that fulfilled the revised McDonald criteria. TEMRA cells were FACS-enriched, while CD8+ and CD4+ T cells were negatively isolated. The CDR3 loop spans 16 amino acids. V was trimmed by 0 bases and J by 3 bases, leaving 11 bases between them. In germline, CDR1 is LGHNA, CDR2 YNFKEQ. Reverse transcription used roughly 0.5 to 1 ug RNA and random hexamers. The immunoSEQ assay covered 54 Vbeta and 13 Jbeta segments for CDR3. Via MiXCR, TCRdb re-called the immunoSEQ multiplex PCR reads, giving one row per CDR3 protein. This table holds 250,000 to 300,000 distinct CDR3 sequences, around 91% found once.

The chain carries TRBV4-2 and TRBJ2-2; tentatively, D is TRBD1 (5 bases). Sequencing used CD8+ T cells from PBMCs. This TCR derives from a human donor with multiple sclerosis. CDR3 nucleotide sequence: TGTGCCAGCAGCCAAGAAGGTCAGGGATACACCGGGGAGCTGTTTTTT. It codes for CASSQEGQGYTGELFF.